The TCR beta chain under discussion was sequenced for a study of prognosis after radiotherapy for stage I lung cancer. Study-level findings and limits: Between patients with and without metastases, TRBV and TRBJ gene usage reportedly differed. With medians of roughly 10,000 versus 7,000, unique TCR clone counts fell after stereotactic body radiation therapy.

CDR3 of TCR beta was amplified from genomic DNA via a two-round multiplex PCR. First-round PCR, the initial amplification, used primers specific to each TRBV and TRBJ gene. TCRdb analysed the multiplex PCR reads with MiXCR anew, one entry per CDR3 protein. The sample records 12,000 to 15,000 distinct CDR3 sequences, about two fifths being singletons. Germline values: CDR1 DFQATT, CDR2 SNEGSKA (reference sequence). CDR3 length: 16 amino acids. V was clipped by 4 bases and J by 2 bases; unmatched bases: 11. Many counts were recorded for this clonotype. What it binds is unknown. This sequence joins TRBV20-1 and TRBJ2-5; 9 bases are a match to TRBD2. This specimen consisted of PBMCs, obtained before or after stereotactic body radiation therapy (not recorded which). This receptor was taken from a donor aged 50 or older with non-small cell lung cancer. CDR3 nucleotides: TGCAGTGCTACTCCCGCCGCGGGAGGGATTCAAGAGACCCAGTACTTC. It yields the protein CSATPAAGGIQETQYF.